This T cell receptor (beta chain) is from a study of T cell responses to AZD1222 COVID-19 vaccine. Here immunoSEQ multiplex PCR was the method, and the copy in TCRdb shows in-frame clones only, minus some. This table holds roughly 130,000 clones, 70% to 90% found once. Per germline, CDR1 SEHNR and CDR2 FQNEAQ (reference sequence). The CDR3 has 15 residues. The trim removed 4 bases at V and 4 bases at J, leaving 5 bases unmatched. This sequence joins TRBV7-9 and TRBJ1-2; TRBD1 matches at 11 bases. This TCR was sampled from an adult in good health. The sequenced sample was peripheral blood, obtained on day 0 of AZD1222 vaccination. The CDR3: CASSSWTGGVYGYTF. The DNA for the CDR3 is TGTGCCAGCAGCTCCTGGACAGGGGGCGTCTATGGCTACACCTTC.